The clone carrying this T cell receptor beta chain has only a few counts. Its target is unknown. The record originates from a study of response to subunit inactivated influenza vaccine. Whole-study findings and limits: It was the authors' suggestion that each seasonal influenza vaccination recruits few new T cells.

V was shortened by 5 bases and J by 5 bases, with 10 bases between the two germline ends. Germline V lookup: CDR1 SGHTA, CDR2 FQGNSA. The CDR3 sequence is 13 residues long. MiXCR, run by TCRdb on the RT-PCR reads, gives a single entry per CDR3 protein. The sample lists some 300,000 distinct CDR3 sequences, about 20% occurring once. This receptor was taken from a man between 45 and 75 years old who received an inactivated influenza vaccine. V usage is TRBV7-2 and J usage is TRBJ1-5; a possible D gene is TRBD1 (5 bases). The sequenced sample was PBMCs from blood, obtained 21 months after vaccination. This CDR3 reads CASSRDGDQPQHF. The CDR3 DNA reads TGTGCCAGCAGCCGGGACGGAGATCAGCCCCAGCATTTT.